Below are 27 T cell receptor beta chains sequenced from a single sample in a study of control samples from healthy donors and cancer patients. The data were produced by immunoSEQ multiplex PCR, yet TCRdb's version contains in-frame clones alone and is incomplete. The sample consists of under 100,000 clones, roughly 89% of them appearing once. Sequencing input: PBMCs. Receptors originate from a woman aged 50 to 60 with colorectal cancer.

This rearrangement joins TRBV11-3 to TRBJ2-2; no firm D call. V was pared by 5 bases and J by 4 bases, with 8 bases between. Germline loops: CDR1 SGHNT, CDR2 YENEEA. The CDR3 is 13 residues long. Here the CDR3 DNA reads TGTGCCAGCAGCCTAGTTAGCACCGGGGAGCTGTTTTTT. Translating gives CASSLVSTGELFF.

V usage is TRBV18 and J usage is TRBJ1-6; D unresolved. The CDR3 runs 16 residues. Per the germline V gene, CDR1 is KGHSH and CDR2 is LQKENI. V was pared by 7 bases and J by 0 bases, with 13 bases between. The CDR3 sequence is CASCLDPVSYNSPLHF. CDR3 bases: TGTGCCAGCTGCCTGGACCCCGTCTCCTATAATTCACCCCTCCACTTT.

Turning to this clone: Other nucleotide sequences in the sample specify the same CDR3. The CDR3 sequence is CASSFQGAGNQPQHF. The CDR3 DNA reads as TGTGCCAGCAGTTTCCAGGGGGCTGGCAATCAGCCCCAGCATTTT. V usage is TRBV27 and J usage is TRBJ1-5; 8 bases line up with TRBD1. There are 15 residues in the CDR3. Germline V gene sequence: CDR1 MNHEY, CDR2 SMNVEV (reference sequence). Trimming cost V 3 bases and J 2 bases; bases outside gene matches: 3.

The V call is TRBV6-2 or TRBV6-3, the J call TRBJ1-1, with 7 bases matching TRBD1. This CDR3 comprises 15 residues. Germline V CDR1 and CDR2: MNHEY, SVGEGT. V lost 2 bases, J lost 4 bases, and 7 bases stayed unmatched. This CDR3 reads CASSYGGQVVTEAFF. CDR3 bases: TGTGCCAGCAGTTACGGAGGACAGGTGGTCACTGAAGCTTTCTTT.

The V and J genes are TRBV3-1 (or the pseudogene TRBV3-2) and TRBJ2-5; perhaps TRBD1 as D (5 bases). The CDR3 contains 15 residues. Trimming cost V 1 base and J 3 bases, with 12 bases left between them. The germline V gene has CDR1 LGHDT and CDR2 YNNKEL (reference sequence). The CDR3 DNA reads as TGTGCCAGCAGCCAAGGCCCGACAGCGAAAGAGACCCAGTACTTC. Its protein product is CASSQGPTAKETQYF.

The J gene is TRBJ2-7, the V gene TRBV7-8; D is unclear. The V end was cut by 7 bases, the J end by 3 bases, with 7 bases between. The CDR3 has 11 residues. Germline CDR1 reads SGHVS; CDR2 reads FQNEAQ. This CDR3 is CASTDNYEQYV. CDR3 nucleotides: TGTGCCAGCACCGACAACTACGAGCAGTACGTC.

The rearrangement uses TRBV6-5 and TRBJ2-7; a weak D match, TRBD2 (6 bases). CDR3 length: 11 amino acids. Trimming pared 8 bases from V and 6 bases from J, leaving 11 bases between. Germline CDR1 MNHEY, CDR2 SVGAGI. The CDR3 sequence: CASSNGGEQYV. The CDR3 nucleotides are TGTGCCAGCTCCAACGGGGGCGAGCAGTACGTC.

The rearrangement joins TRBV6-2 or TRBV6-3 to TRBJ1-2, with 10 bases identical to TRBD1. This CDR3 has 14 amino acids. V lost 5 bases and J lost 8; bases outside the gene matches: 8. The germline V gene has CDR1 MNHEY and CDR2 SVGEGT. The CDR3 sequence: CASSTSTGGSGYTF. In nucleotides, the CDR3 is TGTGCCAGCAGTACCTCGACAGGGGGCAGCGGCTACACCTTC.

With respect to this clone: Different DNA sequences within this sample yield the same CDR3. The genes are TRBV5-1 and TRBJ1-4; TRBD1 agrees at 7 bases. This CDR3 spans 14 amino acids. The ends lost 0 bases at V and 7 bases at J; junction bases unmatched: 3. Germline V lookup: CDR1 SGHRS, CDR2 YFSETQ. CDR3 in amino acids: CASSLGQGGEKLFF. CDR3 in DNA: TGCGCCAGCAGCTTGGGACAGGGTGGTGAAAAACTGTTTTTT. The full variable domain, in which reference TRBV5-1 and TRBJ1-4 provide the parts outside the CDR3, is KAGVTQTPRYLIKTRGQQVTLSCSPISGHRSVSWYQQTPGQGLQFLFEYFSETQRNKGNFPGRFSGRQFSNSRSEMNVSTLELGDSALYLCASSLGQGGEKLFFGSGTQLSVL.

This rearrangement joins TRBV4-1 to TRBJ1-6; no clear D. The CDR3 length is 13 residues. The V end was cut by 4 bases, the J end by 7 bases, with 8 bases between. The germline V gene encodes CDR1 MGHRA and CDR2 YSYEKL. This chain's CDR3 is CASSRDGNSPLHF. The CDR3 nucleotides are TGCGCCAGCAGCCGTGACGGGAATTCACCCCTCCACTTT.

This sequence joins TRBV10-1 and TRBJ2-2; TRBD1 matches at 7 bases. Unmatched junction bases numbered 5, after V lost 6 bases and J lost 1 base. Germline CDR1 WNHNN, CDR2 SYGVQD (reference sequence). The CDR3 totals 15 residues. The CDR3 bases are TGCGCCAGCAGGTTTGGGACAGTGAACACCGGGGAGCTGTTTTTT. Amino acid sequence: CASRFGTVNTGELFF.

The CDR3 is CAWRIQVGYGYTF. DNA for the CDR3: TGTGCCTGGAGGATTCAGGTGGGCTATGGCTACACCTTC. V and J are TRBV30 and TRBJ1-2; no reliable D call. The V gene lost 3 bases and the J gene lost 4 bases, with 12 bases spanning the gap. The CDR3 runs 13 residues. Germline V gives CDR1 GTSNPN, CDR2 SVGIG (reference sequence).

J is TRBJ1-6 and V is TRBV5-8; TRBD1 is a possible D gene (6 bases). Deletions cut 2 bases from V and 7 bases from J, with 10 bases between. This CDR3 contains 14 residues. Germline CDR1 reads SGHTS; CDR2 reads YDEGEE. CDR3 bases: TGTGCCAGCAGCTTAAGGACAGCAAATTCACCCCTCCACTTT. Amino acids: CASSLRTANSPLHF.

CDR3 nucleotides: TGTGCCAGCAGCCAAGATGGCTACCGCACAGATACGCAGTATTTT. Protein: CASSQDGYRTDTQYF. The chain couples TRBV4-2 to TRBJ2-3; D unclear. The CDR3 is made up of 15 amino acids. Between the trimmed V and J ends, which lost 0 bases and 1 base, there was a span of 8 bases. Germline lookup yields CDR1 LGHNA and CDR2 YNFKEQ.

This clone was recorded only once. The CDR3 DNA reads TGCAGCGTCCTTTTGGGTGAAAAACTGTTTTTT. It is translated as CSVLLGEKLFF. The V gene is TRBV29-1, the J gene TRBJ1-4; no reliable D call. Per the germline V gene, CDR1 is SQVTM and CDR2 is ANQGSEA. Deletions cut 6 bases from V and 7 bases from J, with 9 bases between. The CDR3 sequence is 11 residues long.

This chain links TRBV18 with TRBJ1-6; maybe TRBD1 (5 bases). Germline loops: CDR1 KGHSH, CDR2 LQKENI. The germline V and J ends were trimmed by 2 bases and 10 bases, with 18 bases remaining between them. This CDR3 is built from 16 residues. CDR3 sequence: CASSPMGDQAGSPLHF. In nucleotides, the CDR3 is TGTGCCAGCTCACCAATGGGGGACCAGGCGGGCTCACCCCTCCACTTT.

This clone has a handful of counts. This rearrangement joins TRBV5-5 to TRBJ1-6; D is perhaps TRBD1 (5 bases). V lost 3 bases and J lost 9, with 7 bases in between. The CDR3 spans 12 residues. Germline values: CDR1 SGHKS, CDR2 YYEKEE (reference sequence). This CDR3 reads CASSSDSSPLHF. The CDR3 DNA is TGTGCCAGCAGCTCCGACAGTTCACCCCTCCACTTT.

This chain joins TRBV28 and TRBJ1-2, with TRBD1 as a possible D gene (5 bases). V lost 5 bases, J lost 0 bases, and 10 bases lay in between. This CDR3 spans 14 amino acids. The germline CDR1 and CDR2 sequences are MDHEN and SYDVKM. The CDR3 bases are TGTGCCAGCAGTCCGGGACCGACTAACTATGGCTACACCTTC. Residues: CASSPGPTNYGYTF.

The chain uses TRBV5-1 and TRBJ2-7; D unclear. V was shortened by 4 bases and J by 3 bases, with 11 bases between the two germline ends. The CDR3 loop spans 13 amino acids. The V gene's germline CDR1 is SGHRS and CDR2 YFSETQ. The CDR3 spells CASSRTPGYEQYV. DNA for the CDR3: TGCGCCAGCAGCCGGACCCCCGGCTACGAGCAGTACGTC.

This chain links TRBV28 with TRBJ1-4; D unresolved. V shed 2 bases and J shed 8 bases, with 12 bases lying between them. CDR3 length equals 14 residues. Germline assignment: CDR1 MDHEN and CDR2 SYDVKM. The CDR3, as DNA: TGTGCCAGCAGTTTACAAGGGTTGGAAGAAAAACTGTTTTTT. Encoded protein: CASSLQGLEEKLFF.

The CDR3 loop is CASSQEIGSKVFTIYF. CDR3 nucleotide sequence: TGCGCCAGCAGCCAAGAGATAGGGAGCAAGGTCTTCACCATATATTTT. The rearrangement joins TRBV4-1 to TRBJ1-3; D not certain. CDR1 is MGHRA and CDR2 is YSYEKL in the germline V gene. The CDR3 is 16 amino acids. Trimming shortened V by 0 bases and J by 9 bases, and 18 bases separated the two germline ends.

This clone was counted a few times. This chain connects TRBV6-1 to TRBJ1-2; tentative D call: TRBD1 (6 bases). The CDR3 length is 17 residues. Germline assignment: CDR1 MNHNS and CDR2 SASEGT. Trimming took 3 bases from V and 4 from J, leaving 21 bases between them. This CDR3 is CASSDGRGRGRIYGYTF. For the CDR3, the DNA is TGTGCCAGCAGTGATGGCCGCGGACGGGGGCGGATCTATGGCTACACCTTC.

The chain has TRBV14 and TRBJ1-2; possible D gene TRBD1, 5 bases. In germline, CDR1 is SGHDN, CDR2 FVKESK. The CDR3 is made up of 13 amino acids. Between the trimmed V and J ends, which lost 6 bases and 2 bases, there was a span of 10 bases. CDR3 bases: TGTGCCAGCAGTATCCGGGGGAACTATGGCTACACCTTC. Protein product: CASSIRGNYGYTF.

The J gene is TRBJ1-4, the V gene TRBV4-2; D unresolved. The germline V gene encodes CDR1 LGHNA and CDR2 YNFKEQ. The CDR3 is 13 amino acids. The ends were cut back, 0 bases at V and 6 bases at J, with 5 bases in the middle. The CDR3 loop reads CASSQDHYEKLFF. Written as DNA, the CDR3 is TGTGCCAGCAGCCAAGACCATTATGAAAAACTGTTTTTT.

The sample holds a few counts of this clone. The chain couples TRBV5-1 to TRBJ1-1; a possible D gene is TRBD1 (5 bases). Between the trimmed V and J ends, which lost 1 base and 7 bases, there was a span of 14 bases. CDR1 and CDR2 (germline): SGHRS, YFSETQ. This CDR3 is built from 14 residues. The CDR3 coding sequence is TGCGCCAGCAGCTTGACGGGGGAGGTCGGTGAAGCTTTCTTT. Its translation is CASSLTGEVGEAFF.

The chain combines TRBV2 with TRBJ1-4; 9 bases align to TRBD1. Trimming took 5 bases from V and 1 from J; bases not matched to a gene: 8. The germline gives CDR1 SNHLY, CDR2 FYNNEI. There are 17 residues in the CDR3. CDR3: CASSSRTGDQTNEKLFF. Here the CDR3 DNA reads TGTGCCAGCAGTAGCCGGACAGGGGACCAAACTAATGAAAAACTGTTTTTT.

In DNA form, the CDR3 reads TGTGCCAGCAGTTATGAGTTGTGGGCAGATACGCAGTATTTT. Amino acids: CASSYELWADTQYF. The chain is built from TRBV6-5 and TRBJ2-3, with D uncertain. Germline V gene sequence: CDR1 MNHEY, CDR2 SVGAGI. Trimming took 3 bases from V and 4 from J, leaving 11 bases between them. There are 14 residues in the CDR3.